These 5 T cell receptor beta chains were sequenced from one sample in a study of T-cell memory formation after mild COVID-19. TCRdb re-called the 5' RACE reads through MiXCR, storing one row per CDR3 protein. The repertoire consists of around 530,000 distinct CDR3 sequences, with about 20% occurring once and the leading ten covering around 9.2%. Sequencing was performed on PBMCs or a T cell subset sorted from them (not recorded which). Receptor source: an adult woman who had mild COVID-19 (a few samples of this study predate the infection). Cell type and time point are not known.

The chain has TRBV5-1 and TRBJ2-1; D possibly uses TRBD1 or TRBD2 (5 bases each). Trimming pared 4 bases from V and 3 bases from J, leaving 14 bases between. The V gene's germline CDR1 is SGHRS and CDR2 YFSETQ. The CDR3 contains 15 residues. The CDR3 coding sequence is TGCGCCAGCAGCCCCGGGGACCCTGACTACAATGAGCAGTTCTTC. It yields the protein CASSPGDPDYNEQFF.

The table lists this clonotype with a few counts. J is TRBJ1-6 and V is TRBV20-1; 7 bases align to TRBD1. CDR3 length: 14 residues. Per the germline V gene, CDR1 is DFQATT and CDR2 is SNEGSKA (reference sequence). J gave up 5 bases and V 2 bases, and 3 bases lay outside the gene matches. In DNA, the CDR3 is TGCAGTGCTAGACCGGGACAGAATAATTCACCCCTCCACTTT. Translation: CSARPGQNNSPLHF.

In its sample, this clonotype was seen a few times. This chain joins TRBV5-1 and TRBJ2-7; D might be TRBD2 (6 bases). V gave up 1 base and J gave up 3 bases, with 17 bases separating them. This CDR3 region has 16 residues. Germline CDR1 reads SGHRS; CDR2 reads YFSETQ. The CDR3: CASSLFGTGDIYEQYF. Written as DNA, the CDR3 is TGCGCCAGCAGCTTGTTTGGGACGGGAGATATCTACGAGCAGTACTTC.

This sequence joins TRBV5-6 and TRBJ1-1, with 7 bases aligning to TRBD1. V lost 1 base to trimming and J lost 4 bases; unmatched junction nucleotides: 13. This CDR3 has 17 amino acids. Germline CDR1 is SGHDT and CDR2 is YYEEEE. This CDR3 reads CASSLYGGTARGTEAFF. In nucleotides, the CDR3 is TGTGCCAGCAGCTTGTATGGTGGGACAGCAAGGGGCACTGAAGCTTTCTTT.

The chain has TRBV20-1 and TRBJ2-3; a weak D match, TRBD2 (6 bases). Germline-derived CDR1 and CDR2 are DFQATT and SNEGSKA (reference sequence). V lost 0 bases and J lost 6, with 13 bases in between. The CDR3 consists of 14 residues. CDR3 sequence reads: CSARDGGKTDTQYF. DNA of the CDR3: TGCAGTGCTAGAGATGGAGGGAAGACTGATACGCAGTATTTT.